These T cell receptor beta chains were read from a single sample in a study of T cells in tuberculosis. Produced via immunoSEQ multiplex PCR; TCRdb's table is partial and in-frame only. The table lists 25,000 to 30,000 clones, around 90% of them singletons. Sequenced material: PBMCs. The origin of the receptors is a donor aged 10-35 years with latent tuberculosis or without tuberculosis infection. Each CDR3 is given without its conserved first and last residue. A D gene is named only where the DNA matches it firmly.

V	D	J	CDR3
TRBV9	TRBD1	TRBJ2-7	ASSPITGTGIYEQY
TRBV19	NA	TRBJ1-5	ASSIVAFWAGPENSNQPQH
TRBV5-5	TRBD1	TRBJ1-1	ASSRGQGRSEAF
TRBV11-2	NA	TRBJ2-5	ASSLSGDRGETQY
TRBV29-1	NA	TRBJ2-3	SADTGSTDTQY
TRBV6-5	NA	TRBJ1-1	ASIRSFDTEAF
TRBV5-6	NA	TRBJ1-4	ASSFAPGSTNEKLF
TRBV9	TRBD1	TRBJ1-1	ASSARSQGAGTEAF
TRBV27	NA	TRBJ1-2	ASSQRIGYGYT
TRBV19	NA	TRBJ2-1	ASSKISSSYNEQF